This TCR beta chain appears in the sequencing data of a study of blood T cell repertoires in COVID-19. Study-wide background: The cDNA or gDNA used as material had been derived from T cells, B-cell-depleted T cells, or PBMCs.

Some clones are missing from TCRdb's copy, which holds only in-frame ones; the method was immunoSEQ multiplex PCR. The sample has about 120,000 clones, 90% seen once. In germline, CDR1 is SGHVS, CDR2 FQNEAQ. V was clipped by 6 bases and J by 4 bases; unmatched bases: 4. The CDR3 is made up of 13 amino acids. V gene TRBV7-8 combines with J gene TRBJ2-7; the match to TRBD1 covers 9 bases. The TCR sequence derives from a human donor with active COVID-19. The donor label of this sample is uncertain. The sequenced sample was peripheral blood. The CDR3 protein is CASSLGTGYEQYF. As DNA, the CDR3 is TGTGCCAGCAGTCTTGGGACAGGGTACGAGCAGTACTTC.